One and the same sample provided the 20 T cell receptor beta chains below, sequenced in a study of blood T cell repertoires in COVID-19. Produced via immunoSEQ multiplex PCR; TCRdb's table is partial and in-frame only. The sample contains over 120,000 clones, 87% of which appear only once. The sample taken for sequencing was peripheral blood. These receptors all stem from a woman in her fifties or sixties with acute or convalescent COVID-19.

In DNA form, the CDR3 reads TGTGCCACCAGACAGGACCTCTATGGCTACACCTTC. As protein: CATRQDLYGYTF. The chain carries TRBV2 and TRBJ1-2; tentatively, D is TRBD1 (6 bases). Germline V gene data show CDR1 as SNHLY and CDR2 as FYNNEI. CDR3 length: 12 amino acids. Deletions cut 10 bases from V and 4 bases from J, with 13 bases between.

This clone has a handful of counts. The CDR3 here is CASSWTDQTYEQYF. The CDR3 DNA reads TGCGCCAGCAGCTGGACAGATCAAACCTACGAGCAGTACTTC. The chain uses TRBV5-1 and TRBJ2-7, with D perhaps TRBD1 (6 bases). This CDR3 comprises 14 residues. The V gene's germline CDR1 is SGHRS and CDR2 YFSETQ. V shed 3 bases and J shed 2 bases, with 12 bases lying between them.

The V and J genes are TRBV19 and TRBJ1-3; possibly TRBD1 for D (6 bases). This CDR3 has 13 residues. Between the trimmed V and J ends, which lost 5 bases and 4 bases, there was a span of 9 bases. The germline gives CDR1 LNHDA, CDR2 SQIVND (reference sequence). The CDR3 DNA is TGTGCCAGTAGTCCGACAGGAGGAAACACCATATATTTT. Translating gives CASSPTGGNTIYF.

The chain couples TRBV20-1 to TRBJ2-4; 9 positions match TRBD2. The CDR3 is 18 residues long. Unmatched junction bases numbered 12, after V lost 3 bases and J lost 0 bases. Germline CDR1 is DFQATT and CDR2 is SNEGSKA (reference sequence). The CDR3, as DNA: TGCAGTGCTAGTAAGGGAGTAGCGGGAGACCTAGCCAAAAACATTCAGTACTTC. It encodes CSASKGVAGDLAKNIQYF.

This chain uses TRBV5-1 with TRBJ2-2; the D gene is possibly TRBD1 (6 bases). With 2 bases removed from V and 13 bases from J, the gap between germline ends came to 12 bases. Germline CDR1 is SGHRS and CDR2 is YFSETQ. CDR3 size: 12 residues. CDR3 DNA sequence: TGCGCCAGCAGCTTCAGGGGTTCCGGGCTGTTTTTT. This sequence encodes CASSFRGSGLFF.

The gene calls are TRBV5-1 and TRBJ1-6; TRBD1 is a possible D gene (6 bases). Trimming shortened V by 2 bases and J by 6 bases, and 9 bases separated the two germline ends. The CDR3 extends over 14 amino acids. Germline V gene data show CDR1 as SGHRS and CDR2 as YFSETQ. The CDR3 loop is CASSFTGRNSPLHF. DNA of the CDR3: TGCGCCAGCAGCTTTACAGGGCGTAATTCACCCCTCCACTTT.

V gene TRBV5-6 combines with J gene TRBJ1-6, with D maybe TRBD1 (5 bases). The germline gives CDR1 SGHDT, CDR2 YYEEEE. This CDR3 comprises 14 residues. V dropped 6 bases and J dropped 7 bases, with 14 bases sitting between them. The CDR3 is CASTTGLTNSPLHF. In DNA, the CDR3 is TGTGCCAGCACCACGGGACTGACAAATTCACCCCTCCACTTT.

V and J are TRBV19 and TRBJ1-1; 8 nucleotides agree with TRBD1. CDR3 size: 12 residues. V shed 3 bases, J shed 8 bases, and the junction held 2 bases outside the gene matches. Germline V gene lookup returns CDR1 LNHDA and CDR2 SQIVND (reference sequence). As DNA, the CDR3 is TGTGCCAGTAGTATTAGGACAGGGGAAGCTTTCTTT. Its protein product is CASSIRTGEAFF.

The rearrangement joins TRBV11-3 to TRBJ1-1, with D tentatively TRBD1 (5 bases). From germline, CDR1 is SGHNT and CDR2 YENEEA. Trimming stripped 7 bases from V and 7 bases from J, with 19 bases between. The CDR3 is 14 residues long. The CDR3 spells CASIPTGSDNEAFF. The CDR3 DNA reads TGTGCCAGCATCCCTACAGGAAGTGATAATGAAGCTTTCTTT.

The gene calls are TRBV13 and TRBJ2-7; D unresolved. This CDR3 comprises 11 residues. Germline V lookup: CDR1 PRHDT, CDR2 FYEKMQ (reference sequence). V lost 3 bases, J lost 9 bases, and 9 bases lay in between. The CDR3 DNA sequence: TGTGCCAGCAGCTTTGAACGAGTGCAGTACTTC. Protein: CASSFERVQYF.

The chain uses TRBV9 and TRBJ2-3, with a possible D match to TRBD2 (5 bases). The CDR3 sequence is 12 residues long. From germline, CDR1 is SGDLS and CDR2 YYNGEE. V shed 4 bases and J shed 7 bases, with 10 bases lying between them. The CDR3 sequence is CASSLGEYTQYF. CDR3 nucleotides: TGTGCCAGCAGCCTTGGGGAGTATACGCAGTATTTT.

This chain links TRBV11-2 with TRBJ1-3; D is uncertain. Germline V gene lookup returns CDR1 SGHAT and CDR2 FQNNGV. This CDR3 comprises 14 residues. Trimming shortened V by 5 bases and J by 0 bases, and 8 bases separated the two germline ends. For the CDR3, the DNA is TGTGCCAGCAGCCCCTCGCGCTCTGGAAACACCATATATTTT. Protein product: CASSPSRSGNTIYF. The entire variable domain, with the rest obtained from reference TRBV11-2 and TRBJ1-3, is as follows: EAGVAQSPRYKIIEKRQSVAFWCNPISGHATLYWYQQILGQGPKLLIQFQNNGVVDDSQLPKDRFSAERLKGVDSTLKIQPAKLEDSAVYLCASSPSRSGNTIYFGEGSWLTVV.

The CDR3 nucleotides are TGTGCCAGCAGTGAGCAGGGACAGTCTGGGGCCAACGTCCTGACTTTC. Protein: CASSEQGQSGANVLTF. The chain combines TRBV6-1 with TRBJ2-6; 7 positions match TRBD1. In germline, CDR1 is MNHNS, CDR2 SASEGT. The CDR3 is made up of 16 amino acids. V dropped 3 bases and J dropped 1; count of bases not matched to a gene: 3.

In nucleotides, the CDR3 is TGTGCCAGCAGCGGGGGCGGGACAGCCTACGAGCAGTACTTC. Its translation: CASSGGGTAYEQYF. This sequence joins TRBV6-5 and TRBJ2-7; TRBD1 is a possible D gene (7 bases). Trimming shortened V by 6 bases and J by 2 bases, and 14 bases separated the two germline ends. The CDR3 extends over 14 amino acids. Per the germline V gene, CDR1 is MNHEY and CDR2 is SVGAGI.

The genes are TRBV7-7 and TRBJ1-1; possibly TRBD1 for D (6 bases). CDR1 is SSHAT, CDR2 FNYEAQ, per germline (reference sequence). The CDR3 loop spans 13 amino acids. V gave up 5 bases and J gave up 2 bases, with 9 bases separating them. The CDR3 region is CASSRDTNTEAFF. As DNA, the CDR3 is TGTGCCAGCAGCCGGGACACAAACACTGAAGCTTTCTTT.

This clone was picked up a small number of times. The gene calls are TRBV2 and TRBJ2-7, with 11 bases identical to TRBD1. The CDR3 is made up of 15 amino acids. Germline V gene sequence: CDR1 SNHLY, CDR2 FYNNEI. Trimming cost V 3 bases and J 2 bases; bases outside gene matches: 3. CDR3 sequence: CASSDPGQGAYEQYF. The CDR3 DNA sequence: TGTGCCAGCAGTGATCCGGGACAGGGGGCCTACGAGCAGTACTTC.

The V gene is TRBV24-1, the J gene TRBJ2-3, with D possibly matching TRBD2 (6 bases). The V gene lost 0 bases and the J gene lost 4 bases, with 13 bases spanning the gap. Germline V lookup: CDR1 KGHDR, CDR2 SFDVKD. The CDR3 is 16 residues long. CDR3 region: CATSDLRAGLADTQYF. DNA of the CDR3: TGTGCCACCAGTGATTTGAGGGCGGGACTGGCAGATACGCAGTATTTT.

The chain has TRBV6-1 and TRBJ2-7; TRBD2 matches at 8 bases. The V and J ends lost 6 bases and 3 bases, in that order; junction bases with no gene match: 7. CDR3 length: 14 residues. Germline V gives CDR1 MNHNS, CDR2 SASEGT. The CDR3 region has the DNA TGTGCCAGCAGAGCACTAGCGGAAGACTACGAGCAGTACTTC. It specifies CASRALAEDYEQYF.

V gene TRBV19 combines with J gene TRBJ1-5; D not resolved. The ends were cut back, 3 bases at V and 0 bases at J, with 6 bases in the middle. The CDR3 length is 14 residues. Per germline, CDR1 LNHDA and CDR2 SQIVND (reference sequence). The CDR3 DNA follows: TGTGCCAGTAGTATCGGGTATAGCAATCAGCCCCAGCATTTT. Its protein is CASSIGYSNQPQHF.

The V call is TRBV3-1 (or the pseudogene TRBV3-2), the J call TRBJ2-3; perhaps TRBD2 as D (6 bases). The V gene lost 0 bases and the J gene lost 10 bases, with 11 bases spanning the gap. This CDR3 spans 13 amino acids. The germline CDR1 and CDR2 sequences are LGHDT and YNNKEL (reference sequence). The CDR3 protein is CASSQDVLAPQYF. The CDR3 nucleotides are TGTGCCAGCAGCCAAGATGTACTAGCTCCGCAGTATTTT.